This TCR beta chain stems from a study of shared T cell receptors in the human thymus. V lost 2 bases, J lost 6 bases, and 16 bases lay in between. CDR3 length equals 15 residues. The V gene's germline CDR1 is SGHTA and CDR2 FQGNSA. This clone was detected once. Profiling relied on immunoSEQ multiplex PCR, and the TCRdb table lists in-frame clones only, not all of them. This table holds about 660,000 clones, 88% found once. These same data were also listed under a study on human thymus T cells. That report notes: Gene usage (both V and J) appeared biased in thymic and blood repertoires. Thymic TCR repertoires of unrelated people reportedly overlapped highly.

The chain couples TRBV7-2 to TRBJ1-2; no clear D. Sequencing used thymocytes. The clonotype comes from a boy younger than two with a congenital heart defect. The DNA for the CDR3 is TGTGCCAGCAGCTTAAAACCATTTAAGAGTAATGGCTACACCTTC. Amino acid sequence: CASSLKPFKSNGYTF.